Listed below are T cell receptor beta chains from one sample, sequenced in a study of early T cells in non-severe SARS-CoV-2 infection. From the 5' RACE reads, TCRdb called clonotypes with MiXCR, one entry per CDR3 protein. The sample includes approximately 62,000 distinct CDR3 sequences, around 13% of them seen just once. Sequenced material: whole blood. These receptors all stem from an adult who was a healthcare worker with PCR-confirmed SARS-CoV-2 infection or an uninfected control (not recorded which). Each CDR3 is given with its conserved first and last residue. A D gene is named only where the DNA matches it firmly. A row's size may be missing; if present it is once, few, many or a size class.

clone size	D gene	J gene	V gene	CDR3 DNA	CDR3 protein
.	.	TRBJ1-3	TRBV6-5	TGTGCCAGCAGTTACTCCCAGGAGATCGTGGGATTTGGAAACACCATATATTTT	CASSYSQEIVGFGNTIYF
.	.	TRBJ1-4	TRBV7-2	TGTGCCAGCAGCCAGGGATTGGCTAATGAAAAACTGTTTTTT	CASSQGLANEKLFF
few	TRBD2	TRBJ2-1	TRBV11-2	TGTGCCAGCAGCTTAGTTACGGGGGGGTCCTACAATGAGCAGTTCTTC	CASSLVTGGSYNEQFF
many	.	TRBJ2-2	TRBV2	TGTGCCAGCAGTTTTGACGGACGAACCGGGGAGCTGTTTTTT	CASSFDGRTGELFF
many	.	TRBJ2-7	TRBV28	TGTGCCAGCAGTTTGGGAAGTACGAGCTCCTACGAGCAGTACTTC	CASSLGSTSSYEQYF
few	TRBD1	TRBJ1-5	TRBV7-7	TGTGCCATCATTACAGGGGTTCCCTTTAACGAGCCCCAGCATTTT	CAIITGVPFNEPQHF
many	.	TRBJ1-1	TRBV11-2	TGTGCCAGCAGCCTCGCGGCGGCTGAAGCTTTCTTT	CASSLAAAEAFF
.	.	TRBJ2-7	TRBV7-2	TGTGCCAGCAGCTTTACGGTGCTCGAGCAGTACTTC	CASSFTVLEQYF
.	TRBD1	TRBJ2-1	TRBV7-8	TGTGCCAGCAGTTATACAGGGGGTGAGCAGTTCTTC	CASSYTGGEQFF
many	.	TRBJ1-5	TRBV18	TGTGCCAGCTCACCACGAGTGGCAGGGGATAGCAATCAGCCCCAGCATTTT	CASSPRVAGDSNQPQHF
few	.	TRBJ2-5	TRBV7-9	TGTGCCAGCAGCTTAGCGCTTAGCGGACAAGAGACCCAGTACTTC	CASSLALSGQETQYF
.	.	TRBJ1-1	TRBV3-1	TGTGCCAGCAACCAAGAGAGGGGACTCAACGGGCAAGCTTTCTTT	CASNQERGLNGQAFF
many	.	TRBJ1-3	TRBV18	TGTGCCAGCGAGGGGACTCAACAGGACTCTGGAAACACCATATATTTT	CASEGTQQDSGNTIYF
few	TRBD2	TRBJ2-5	TRBV9	TGTGCCAGCAGCGGGACTAGCGGGGGGGCCTTCCAAGAGACCCAGTACTTC	CASSGTSGGAFQETQYF
.	TRBD1	TRBJ2-5	TRBV20-1	TGCAGTGCTAGAAATGACGGGACAGGGTCGCTTGAGACCCAGTACTTC	CSARNDGTGSLETQYF
few	.	TRBJ1-5	TRBV5-4	TGTGCCAGCAGCTTGGCGGTAGGGGATCAGCCCCAGCATTTT	CASSLAVGDQPQHF
.	TRBD1	TRBJ2-2	TRBV7-9	TGTGCCAGCAGCTTAAGGGACAGCGTTAGCACCGGGGAGCTGTTTTTT	CASSLRDSVSTGELFF
few	.	TRBJ2-3	TRBV29-1	TGCAGCGTTGATCGAGGAGCAGATACGCAGTATTTT	CSVDRGADTQYF
.	.	TRBJ2-1	TRBV6-5	TGTGCCAGCAGTTACTCAGCAGGGTTAACCCTCAATGAGCAGTTCTTC	CASSYSAGLTLNEQFF
.	.	TRBJ2-1	TRBV3-1	TGTGCCAGCAGCCAAGCTCCGGCCTACTACAATGAGCAGTTCTTC	CASSQAPAYYNEQFF
many	.	TRBJ2-2	TRBV5-6	TGTGCCAGCAGCCGACAAGAGGAGCTGTTTTTT	CASSRQEELFF
many	TRBD1	TRBJ2-3	TRBV19	TGTGCCAGTAGTCCGGACAGGGGGTCGAGAACAGATACGCAGTATTTT	CASSPDRGSRTDTQYF
medium-sized	.	TRBJ2-2	TRBV30	TGTGCCTGGAGTGTCCAGGGGCAAGACACCGGGGAGCTGTTTTTT	CAWSVQGQDTGELFF
few	.	TRBJ2-5	TRBV20-1	TGCAGTGCTAGAGGACTATGGCGAGAGACCCAGTACTTC	CSARGLWRETQYF
many	.	TRBJ1-4	TRBV4-3	TGCGCCAGCAGCAGGGAGATATCGAGTGAAAAACTGTTTTTT	CASSREISSEKLFF
.	.	TRBJ2-2	TRBV15	TGTGCCACCAGCAGAGATCGTGGTACCGGGGAGCTGTTTTTT	CATSRDRGTGELFF
.	.	TRBJ2-5	TRBV12-5	TGTGCTAGTGCCCCCGGACAGAACCAAGAGACCCAGGACTTC	CASAPGQNQETQDF
many	.	TRBJ2-7	TRBV11-2	TGTGCCAGCAGCTTCCTAGCGTCCTACGAGCAGTACTTC	CASSFLASYEQYF
many	TRBD2	TRBJ2-7	TRBV4-1	TGCGCCAGCAGCCCGGGACTAGCGGGAGCCGGCGAGCAGTACTTC	CASSPGLAGAGEQYF
.	.	TRBJ2-7	TRBV29-1	TGCAGCGTTGCCGCCGGGATCCTATACGAGCAGTACTTC	CSVAAGILYEQYF
.	.	TRBJ1-1	TRBV5-1	TGCGCCAGCAGCTTGGAAGGGGGATTGATGAACACTGAAGCTTTCTTT	CASSLEGGLMNTEAFF
.	.	TRBJ1-1	TRBV29-1	TGCAGCGCGAGGGGGTACAGAATGAACACTGAAGCTTTCTTT	CSARGYRMNTEAFF
.	TRBD2	TRBJ2-5	TRBV7-2	TGTGCCAGCAGCTTTCAGGGACTACAGTACCAAGAGACCCAGTACTTC	CASSFQGLQYQETQYF
.	.	TRBJ2-7	TRBV28	TGTGCCAGCAGTAAAGGGGACTCCTCAAACTACGAGCAGTACTTC	CASSKGDSSNYEQYF
many	.	TRBJ1-4	TRBV7-9	TGTGCCAGCAGCTTTCCAGTAGACAATGAAAAACTGTTTTTT	CASSFPVDNEKLFF
.	.	TRBJ1-1	TRBV6-5	TGTGCCAGCAGTTACGGGTGGGGAGAGGACACTGAAGCTTTCTTT	CASSYGWGEDTEAFF
.	.	TRBJ2-1	TRBV20-1	TGCAGTGCGCCCGAGGTAACGGGACTCGACAATGAGCAGTTCTTC	CSAPEVTGLDNEQFF
few	TRBD1	TRBJ2-7	TRBV6-5	TGTGCCAGCAGTTACTCGGCTTTCGGGACAGGGTCGTCCGAGCAGTACTTC	CASSYSAFGTGSSEQYF
.	.	TRBJ2-7	TRBV6-5	TGTGCCAGCGGCCCCCAAAGGGCGGCCGAGTACTTC	CASGPQRAAEYF
.	.	TRBJ2-1	TRBV20-1	TGCAGTGCTAGAATACTTTGGACAGCACAAAATAAAAATGAGCAGTTCTTC	CSARILWTAQNKNEQFF
.	.	TRBJ2-2	TRBV5-1	TGCGCCAGCAGCTTGGGTAACACGAACACCGGGGAGCTGTTTTTT	CASSLGNTNTGELFF
.	.	TRBJ1-4	TRBV10-3	TGTGCCATCAGTGCATTAGGGAATGAAAAACTGTTTTTT	CAISALGNEKLFF
many	TRBD2	TRBJ2-2	TRBV7-6	TGTGCCAGCAGCTTGAAAGGAGCGGGGGGACGCACCGGGGAGCTGTTTTTT	CASSLKGAGGRTGELFF
.	.	TRBJ1-2	TRBV24-1	TGTGCCACCAGTGTGGGGTATGGCTACACCTTC	CATSVGYGYTF
many	TRBD1	TRBJ1-2	TRBV20-1	TGCAGTGCTAGACCGACAGGGCCCGGCTACACCTTC	CSARPTGPGYTF
many	.	TRBJ2-3	TRBV29-1	TGCAGCGTTGAAGATCCCACCACAGATACGCAGTATTTT	CSVEDPTTDTQYF
.	TRBD1	TRBJ1-4	TRBV20-1	TGCAGTGCCCATTTGACAGGGCGGGGTGAAAAACTGTTTTTT	CSAHLTGRGEKLFF
few	.	TRBJ1-1	TRBV5-1	TGCGCCAGCAGCTTGGATTGGGGACGGAACACTGAAGCTTTCTTT	CASSLDWGRNTEAFF
.	.	TRBJ1-2	TRBV29-1	TGCAGCGTTGGACGGAGGGACTATGGCTACACCTTC	CSVGRRDYGYTF
medium-sized	.	TRBJ2-2	TRBV11-2	TGTGCCAGCAGTAGGGGCACCGGGGAGCTGTTTTTT	CASSRGTGELFF
many	.	TRBJ2-7	TRBV18	TGTGCCAGCTCACCACCATCAGACTACGAGCAGTACTTC	CASSPPSDYEQYF
.	TRBD2	TRBJ2-2	TRBV29-1	TGCAGCGTCTTTCAGGGACTAGCGGGGGACACCGGGGAGCTGTTTTTT	CSVFQGLAGDTGELFF
many	.	TRBJ2-5	TRBV3-1	TGTGCCAGCAGCTACCAAGAGACCCAGTACTTC	CASSYQETQYF